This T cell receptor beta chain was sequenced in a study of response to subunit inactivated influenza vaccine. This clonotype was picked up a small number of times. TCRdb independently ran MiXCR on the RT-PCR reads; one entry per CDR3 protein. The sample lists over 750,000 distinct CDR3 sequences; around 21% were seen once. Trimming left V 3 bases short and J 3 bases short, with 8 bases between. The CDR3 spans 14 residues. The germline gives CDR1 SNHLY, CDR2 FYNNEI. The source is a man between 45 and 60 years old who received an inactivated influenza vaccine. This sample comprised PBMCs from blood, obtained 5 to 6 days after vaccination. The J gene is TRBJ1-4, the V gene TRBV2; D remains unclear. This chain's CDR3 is CASSDRIPNEKLFF. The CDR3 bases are TGTGCCAGCAGTGACAGGATCCCTAATGAAAAACTGTTTTTT.